The source of this T cell receptor (beta chain) is a study of regulatory T cells in long-lasting Graves disease (dated by TCRdb to 2020 to 2023). Context from the whole study: In the newly diagnosed Graves' disease group, patients had been taking antithyroid drugs for less than 3 months. Peripheral blood TCR sequencing and RNA sequencing compared persistent Graves' disease patients with newly diagnosed Graves' disease patients. TCR sequencing covered some 13 persistent and roughly 20 newly diagnosed Graves' disease patients, around 33 samples in total. The study took place in China and was registered as a clinical trial. Beyond this particular receptor, the publication reports: The study examined only peripheral blood because the primary lesion, thyroid tissue, could not be accessed. Persistent disease showed preferential use of TRBV28, TRBJ1-2 and TRBJ2-5, whereas newly diagnosed disease favored TRBV20-1 and TRBJ2-1. Patients with persistent disease shared more public clonotypes (around 2,500) than newly diagnosed patients did (about 970). The authors noted that the small sample size was a limitation that may lower accuracy. Sequencing and analysis were limited to the TCR beta chain. Compared with newly diagnosed patients, persistent Graves' disease patients had lower TCR Shannon entropy and fewer highly expanded clones, which suggests clonal expansion.

Libraries were made using multiplex PCR. Sequencing was performed on an Illumina HiSeq 4000. TCR beta libraries were built with iRepertoire HTBI primers and Arm-PCR amplification of CDR3 regions. Before sequencing, the PCR products underwent gel purification. The original pipeline was this. A total of 62 TRBV and some 13 TRBJ segments were identified across samples and were used for gene usage analysis of CDR3 amino acid clonotypes. COPE and FqMerger were used to merge filtered high-quality paired reads into contigs. Contigs were aligned with BLAST to IMGT TRBV, TRBD and TRBJ reference genes, and CDR3 was defined per IMGT. Any clonotype with a frequency above 0.1% was counted as a highly expanded clone. Repertoire diversity was measured by Shannon entropy, and V-J evenness by the Gini coefficient. Clonotypes shared by more than one individual were considered public. The public sequencing data were trimmed at Q25 with fastp and processed into clonotypes with MiXCR by TCRdb, which kept only in-frame beta chains. A single entry per CDR3 protein holds the most common genes and DNA from its merged rows. None of the V and J calls come from the authors' own analysis; TCRdb made them. The sample table shows some 250,000 distinct CDR3 sequences, and about 16% are seen once. The ten largest clonotypes hold about 20% of the sample.

From a lookup of the germline V gene, CDR1 and CDR2 are SGHTA and FQGNSA. From V the trimming removes 5 bases and from J it removes 1 base, while the gene matches leave 13 bases of the junction unaccounted for. The CDR3 spans 20 residues, from the cysteine through the phenylalanine. The retained sequence is limited to the CDR3, 60 bases, with the frame set at the first base. This sample's time point label indicates: newly diagnosed GD, antithyroid drugs for less than 3 months. RNA was extracted from PBMCs in TRIzol for both TCR sequencing and RNA sequencing. The diagnosis of Graves' disease followed American Thyroid Association guidelines. Patients were recruited from an endocrinology department in Xi'an, China. Each patient gave around 9.2 milliliters of peripheral blood, collected in an EDTA anticoagulant tube. Ficoll Paque Plus density gradient separation was used to isolate PBMCs, and no additional T cell sorting was done. An Agilent 2100 Bioanalyzer and agarose gel were used to assess RNA quality, and a NanoDrop 2000 was used to measure RNA concentration.

Remarks on this clonotype: Its binding antigen is unknown. Base qualities are not recorded, but no much larger clone differs from it by a single base.

The chain is assembled from TRBV7-2 and TRBJ2-3; 15 bases in the junction line up with TRBD2. The TCR sequence derives from a female donor with Graves disease. This specimen consisted of peripheral blood mononuclear cells (PBMCs), obtained at new diagnosis, from a patient treated with antithyroid drugs. The encoded CDR3 is CASSPRWTSGRALGTDTQYF. The DNA reads as follows: TGTGCCAGCAGCCCCCGCTGGACTAGCGGGAGGGCCCTCGGCACAGATACGCAGTATTTT.